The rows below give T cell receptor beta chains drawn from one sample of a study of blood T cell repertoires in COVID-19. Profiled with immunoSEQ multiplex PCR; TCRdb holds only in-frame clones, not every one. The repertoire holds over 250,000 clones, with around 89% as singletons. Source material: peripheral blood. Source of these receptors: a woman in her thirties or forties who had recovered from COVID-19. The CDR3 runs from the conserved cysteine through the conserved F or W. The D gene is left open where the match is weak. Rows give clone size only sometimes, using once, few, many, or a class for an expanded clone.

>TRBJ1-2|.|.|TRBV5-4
TGTGCCAGCAGTCCCACGGGGGGGGCCTTCCCGGGGGGCTACACCTTC
CASSPTGGAFPGGYTF
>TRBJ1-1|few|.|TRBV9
TGTGCCAGCAGCGCACAACTGAACACTGAAGCTTTCTTT
CASSAQLNTEAFF
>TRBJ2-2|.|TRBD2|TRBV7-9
TGTGCCAGCAGCCCCCGACTAGCGGGAGAAGCGAACACCGGGGAGCTGTTTTTT
CASSPRLAGEANTGELFF
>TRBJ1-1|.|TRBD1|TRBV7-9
TGTGCCAGCAGCCCAAGCAGGGGGCCGAACACTGAAGCTTTCTTT
CASSPSRGPNTEAFF
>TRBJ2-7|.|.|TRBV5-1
TGCGCCAGCAGTCCAGCGGGCCGTTCAACCTACGAGCAGTACTTC
CASSPAGRSTYEQYF
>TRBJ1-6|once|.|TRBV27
TGTGCCAGCAGTTTGTTCCCGACAGCATATAATTCACCCCTCCACTTT
CASSLFPTAYNSPLHF
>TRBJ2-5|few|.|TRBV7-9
TGTGCCAGCAGCTTAGCGAAGATCGGGGAGACCCAGTACTTC
CASSLAKIGETQYF
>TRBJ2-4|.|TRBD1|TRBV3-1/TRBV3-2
TGTGCCAGCAGCCCCAGGGGGCTAGCCAAAAACATTCAGTACTTC
CASSPRGLAKNIQYF
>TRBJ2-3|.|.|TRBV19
TGTGCCAGTAGTCTGGGCAGGAGGGAGTATTTT
CASSLGRREYF
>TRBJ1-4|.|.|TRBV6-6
TGTGCCAGCAGTTACCGGGAGGCGGGTGAAAAACTGTTTTTT
CASSYREAGEKLFF
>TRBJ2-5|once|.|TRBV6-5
TGTGCCAGCAGTTACGGATTGGCTGGGGGGAGCACCCAGTACTTC
CASSYGLAGGSTQYF
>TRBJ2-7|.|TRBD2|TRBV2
TGTGCCACCTCCTGGCGGGAGCGGGACGAGCAGTACTTC
CATSWRERDEQYF
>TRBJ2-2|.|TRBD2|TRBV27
TGTGCCAGCAGCTCCCTAGCGGGACACGCGAACACCGGGGAGCTGTTTTTT
CASSSLAGHANTGELFF
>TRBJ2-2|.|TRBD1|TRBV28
TGTGCCAGCAGACCCCCGGGACAGGGGAGCACCGGGGAGCTGTTTTTT
CASRPPGQGSTGELFF
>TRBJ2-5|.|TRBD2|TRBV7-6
TGTGCCAGCAGCCCCCGCGGGCGGGGGGAGACCCAGTACTTC
CASSPRGRGETQYF
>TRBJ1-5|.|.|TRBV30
TGTGCCTGGAGTGTAGGGGGACCCCGCGGGGGGCTGAGGAATCAGCCCCAGCATTTT
CAWSVGGPRGGLRNQPQHF
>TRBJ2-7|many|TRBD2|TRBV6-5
TGTGCCAGCAGCCTTACTAGCGGGAGGGTCGGCGAGCAGTACTTC
CASSLTSGRVGEQYF
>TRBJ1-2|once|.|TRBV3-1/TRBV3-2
TGTGCCAGCAGCCCACCCGGGGGGCGAGGTGGCTACACCTTC
CASSPPGGRGGYTF
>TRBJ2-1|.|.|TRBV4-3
TGCGCCAGCAGCCAAGTGAGGGGGACGCAGTTCTTC
CASSQVRGTQFF
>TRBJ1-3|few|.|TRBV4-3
TGCGCCAGCAGCCAAGATGCCGGGGGCTCTGGAAACACCATATATTTT
CASSQDAGGSGNTIYF
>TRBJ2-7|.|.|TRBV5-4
TGTGCCAGCAGCTTGGAGACAGCCTCCTACGAGCAGTACTTC
CASSLETASYEQYF
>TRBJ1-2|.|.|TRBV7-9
TGTGCCAGCAGCCTAGGGACACCGACTAACTATGGCTACACCTTC
CASSLGTPTNYGYTF
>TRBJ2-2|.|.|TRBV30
TGTGCCTGGACCCCGGGACTTAACACCGGGGAGCTGTTTTTT
CAWTPGLNTGELFF
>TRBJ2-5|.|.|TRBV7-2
TGTGCCAGCAGCTTCTGGGTTCGCGGAGAGACCCAGTACTTC
CASSFWVRGETQYF
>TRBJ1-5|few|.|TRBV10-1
TGCGCCAGCAGCGCAACAGGGAACGGACAGCCCCAGCATTTT
CASSATGNGQPQHF
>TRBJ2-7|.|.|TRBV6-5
TGTGCCAGCGGCCGAGGGGGATGGGACTCCTACGAGCAGTACTTC
CASGRGGWDSYEQYF
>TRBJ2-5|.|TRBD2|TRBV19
TGTGCCAGTAGTATGGATGGCCGGGGAGGGGAGACCCAGTACTTC
CASSMDGRGGETQYF
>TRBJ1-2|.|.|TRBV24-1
TGTGCCACCAGTGCCGCGGTTGGCTACACCTTC
CATSAAVGYTF
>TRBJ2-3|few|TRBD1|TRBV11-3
TGTGCCAGCAGCTTAGGGACAGGGGGCGCAGATACGCAGTATTTT
CASSLGTGGADTQYF
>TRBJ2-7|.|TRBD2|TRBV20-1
TGCAGTGCTAGTGGGTTAGCGGGACCCTCTATTTACTTC
CSASGLAGPSIYF
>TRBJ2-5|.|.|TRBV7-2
TGTGCCAGCAGCCAGGGGGTAGCGGCCCCCGGGGAGACCCAGTACTTC
CASSQGVAAPGETQYF
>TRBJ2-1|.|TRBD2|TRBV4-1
TGCGCCAGCAGCCCCCGGACTAGTCCCTACAATGAGCAGTTCTTC
CASSPRTSPYNEQFF
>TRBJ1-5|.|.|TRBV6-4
TGTGCCAGCAGTGAGGGTGGGACAAATCAGCCCCAGCATTTT
CASSEGGTNQPQHF
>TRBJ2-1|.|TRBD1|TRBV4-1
TGCGCCAGCAGCCAAGATGTCCAGACAGGGGGGCAGTTCTTC
CASSQDVQTGGQFF
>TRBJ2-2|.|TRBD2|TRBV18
TGTGCCAGCTCACCCCGGGGAGGGGCCACCGGGGAGCTGTTTTTT
CASSPRGGATGELFF
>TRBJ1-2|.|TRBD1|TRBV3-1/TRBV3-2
TGTGCCAGCAGCCAAGGTCCGGGACAGGGTGATGGTGGCTACACCTTC
CASSQGPGQGDGGYTF
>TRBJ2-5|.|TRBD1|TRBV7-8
TGTGCCAGCAGCTTAGGCCGGACAGGTTCCTTTAGGACCCAGTACTTC
CASSLGRTGSFRTQYF
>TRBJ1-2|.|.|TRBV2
TGTGCCAGCAGTCGGCAGGGAGGCTACACCTTC
CASSRQGGYTF
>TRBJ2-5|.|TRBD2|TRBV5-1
TGCGCCAGCAGCGCGGGACTAGGGGGGGAGACCCAGTACTTC
CASSAGLGGETQYF
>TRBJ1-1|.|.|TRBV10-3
TGTGCCAGCAAGAACACACCGAACACTGAAGCTTTCTTT
CASKNTPNTEAFF
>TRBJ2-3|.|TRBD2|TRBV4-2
TGTGCCAGCAGCCCCATAGCGGGGACAGATACGCAGTATTTT
CASSPIAGTDTQYF
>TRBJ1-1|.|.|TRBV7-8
TGTGCCAGCAGCCTCAACCGGGACAAGCGATATGAAGCTTTCTTT
CASSLNRDKRYEAFF
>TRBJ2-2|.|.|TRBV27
TGTGCCAGCAGTTTAGTTCTCGGGGAGCTGTTTTTT
CASSLVLGELFF
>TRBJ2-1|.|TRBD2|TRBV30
TGTGCCTACTGTCCCGGGACTATCGGGGTTTACAATGAGCAGTTCTTC
CAYCPGTIGVYNEQFF
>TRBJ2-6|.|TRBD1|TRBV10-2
TGCGCCAGCAGTGAGTCCCTCACCATCCGGGACAGGGTTTCTGGGGCCAACGTCCTGACTTTC
CASSESLTIRDRVSGANVLTF
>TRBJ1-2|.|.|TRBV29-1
TGCAGCGTTGGGGACACCTATGGCTACACCTTC
CSVGDTYGYTF
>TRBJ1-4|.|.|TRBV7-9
TGTGCCAGCAGCCCAACGGACGGACACTCAACTAATGAAAAACTGTTTTTT
CASSPTDGHSTNEKLFF
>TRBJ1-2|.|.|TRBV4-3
TGCGCCAGCAGCCAACGACGGGGAGATACCTATGGCTACACCTTC
CASSQRRGDTYGYTF
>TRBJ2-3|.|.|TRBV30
TGTGCCTGGAGCCTAGGGGGGGCGAGCACAGATACGCAGTATTTT
CAWSLGGASTDTQYF
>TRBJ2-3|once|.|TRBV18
TGTGCCAGCTCACCTACCGCAGATTTCCGGGGTAGCACAGATACGCAGTATTTT
CASSPTADFRGSTDTQYF
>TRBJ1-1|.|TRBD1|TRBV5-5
TGTGCCAGCAGTACGGGACAGGGGGCTGGCACTGAAGCTTTCTTT
CASSTGQGAGTEAFF
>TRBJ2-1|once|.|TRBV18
TGTGCCAGCTCACTTCGGAGCGGGCAGTTCTTC
CASSLRSGQFF